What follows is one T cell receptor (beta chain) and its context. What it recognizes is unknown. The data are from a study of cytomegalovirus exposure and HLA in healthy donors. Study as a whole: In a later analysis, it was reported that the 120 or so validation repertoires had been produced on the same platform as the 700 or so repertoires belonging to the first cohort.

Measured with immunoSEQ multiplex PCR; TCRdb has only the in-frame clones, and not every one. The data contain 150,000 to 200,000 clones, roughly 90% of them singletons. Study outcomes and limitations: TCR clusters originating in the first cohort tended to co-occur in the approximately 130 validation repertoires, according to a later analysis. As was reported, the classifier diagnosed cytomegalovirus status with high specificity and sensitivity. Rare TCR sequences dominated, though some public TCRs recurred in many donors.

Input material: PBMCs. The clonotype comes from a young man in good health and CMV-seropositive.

The CDR3 here is CASSKLARTSTYSGANVLTF. The CDR3 DNA reads as TGTGCCAGCAGCAAACTAGCCCGGACGTCTACTTACTCTGGGGCCAACGTCCTGACTTTC. The rearrangement joins TRBV21-1 to TRBJ2-6; TRBD2 reflects the table's D call only, with no check against the DNA. TRBV21-1 is classified as a pseudogene. The CDR3 is 20 amino acids.